One sample yielded the 23 T cell receptor beta chains listed below, sequenced in a study of blood T cell repertoires in COVID-19. The table came from immunoSEQ multiplex PCR; TCRdb's copy has only in-frame clones and leaves some out. The sample holds about 140,000 clones, approximately 80% seen once. The sample comprised peripheral blood. Receptor source: a human donor in a cohort sampled during active COVID-19.

This clone was detected only once. This chain uses TRBV6-5 with TRBJ1-6; D is perhaps TRBD1 (5 bases). Germline loops: CDR1 MNHEY, CDR2 SVGAGI. Trimming took 2 bases from V and 2 from J, leaving 7 bases between them. There are 15 residues in the CDR3. This CDR3 is CASSYGGTYNSPLHF. CDR3 nucleotide sequence: TGTGCCAGCAGTTACGGGGGGACCTATAATTCACCCCTCCACTTT.

V gene TRBV6-5 combines with J gene TRBJ2-2, with 7 bases fitting TRBD1. The CDR3 sequence is 15 residues long. V shed 5 bases and J 1 base; nucleotides not matched to a gene: 4. Germline values: CDR1 MNHEY, CDR2 SVGAGI. In DNA form, the CDR3 reads TGTGCCAGCAGTATGGACAGGCGGAACACCGGGGAGCTGTTTTTT. Translation: CASSMDRRNTGELFF.

The gene calls are TRBV5-6 and TRBJ2-2; TRBD2 might be the D (6 bases). This CDR3 spans 16 amino acids. Trimming stripped 2 bases from V and 7 bases from J, with 18 bases between. The V gene's germline CDR1 is SGHDT and CDR2 YYEEEE. The CDR3 DNA reads TGTGCCAGCAGCTTCATGGCACGGCGGGGCTACGGGGAGCTGTTTTTT. As protein: CASSFMARRGYGELFF.

This clone was observed a single time. V and J are TRBV5-1 and TRBJ2-3, with TRBD2 matching 7 bases. V shed 4 bases, J shed 5 bases, and the junction held 7 bases outside the gene matches. CDR1 SGHRS and CDR2 YFSETQ come from the germline V gene. The CDR3 extends over 14 amino acids. CDR3 DNA sequence: TGCGCCAGCAGCCTCAGGCAGCGGGGAGATACGCAGTATTTT. Its translation: CASSLRQRGDTQYF.

The genes are TRBV3-1 (or the pseudogene TRBV3-2) and TRBJ1-1, with D perhaps TRBD1 (5 bases). CDR1 is LGHDT and CDR2 is YNNKEL in the germline V gene (reference sequence). Trimming stripped 1 base from V and 0 bases from J, with 15 bases between. The CDR3 is made up of 17 amino acids. CDR3 coding DNA: TGTGCCAGCAGCCAAGGAGGAGCGGGACCCCTGAACACTGAAGCTTTCTTT. This gives the protein CASSQGGAGPLNTEAFF.

This clone was counted a single time. This sequence joins TRBV7-8 and TRBJ2-7; D gene unclear. Trimming stripped 1 base from V and 2 bases from J, with 3 bases between. This CDR3 is built from 12 residues. Germline V gene lookup returns CDR1 SGHVS and CDR2 FQNEAQ. The CDR3 region has the DNA TGTGCCAGCAGCTTAGATACCTACGAGCAGTACTTC. Protein: CASSLDTYEQYF.

The chain employs TRBV19 and TRBJ1-2, with a weak D call TRBD1 (6 bases). Germline V lookup: CDR1 LNHDA, CDR2 SQIVND (reference sequence). The CDR3 contains 15 residues. Trimming took off 5 bases at V and 3 bases at J, with 16 bases between the two ends. The CDR3 loop is CASSDSRGIDYGYTF. The CDR3 DNA reads as TGTGCCAGTAGTGACTCGAGGGGGATCGACTATGGCTACACCTTC.

This chain links TRBV11-2 with TRBJ2-3; D perhaps matches TRBD2 (6 bases). The CDR3 extends over 13 amino acids. Per germline, CDR1 SGHAT and CDR2 FQNNGV. The ends were cut back, 3 bases at V and 5 bases at J, with 9 bases in the middle. The CDR3 spells CASSFGTEDTQYF. As DNA, the CDR3 is TGTGCCAGCAGCTTTGGGACTGAAGATACGCAGTATTTT. Full variable domain (outside the CDR3, taken from reference TRBV11-2 and TRBJ2-3): EAGVAQSPRYKIIEKRQSVAFWCNPISGHATLYWYQQILGQGPKLLIQFQNNGVVDDSQLPKDRFSAERLKGVDSTLKIQPAKLEDSAVYLCASSFGTEDTQYFGPGTRLTVL.

This rearrangement joins TRBV19 to TRBJ1-5; D is possibly TRBD1 (5 bases). This CDR3 region has 14 residues. V was cut by 4 bases and J by 0 bases, with 7 bases left in between. Germline V CDR1 and CDR2: LNHDA, SQIVND (reference sequence). DNA for the CDR3: TGTGCCAGTAGTACAGGGAATAGCAATCAGCCCCAGCATTTT. Translated, it gives CASSTGNSNQPQHF.

This clone was picked up one time. This rearrangement joins TRBV19 to TRBJ2-6; D perhaps matches TRBD2 (6 bases). From germline, CDR1 is LNHDA and CDR2 SQIVND (reference sequence). Trimming removed 7 bases at V and 0 bases at J, with 16 bases between. This CDR3 comprises 17 residues. CDR3 sequence (DNA): TGTGCCAGTACCATGGAGGGGTTATACTCTGGGGCCAACGTCCTGACTTTC. This encodes CASTMEGLYSGANVLTF.

The V gene is TRBV19, the J gene TRBJ1-2, with 9 positions matching TRBD1. J was trimmed by 2 bases and V by 5 bases; bases with no gene match: 6. This CDR3 contains 15 residues. CDR1 and CDR2 from the germline V gene are LNHDA and SQIVND (reference sequence). The CDR3 DNA reads as TGTGCCAGTAGTGAGGGACAGGGATGGAACTATGGCTACACCTTC. This gives the protein CASSEGQGWNYGYTF.

The chain has TRBV9 and TRBJ2-3; the match to TRBD2 covers 12 bases. Germline trimming cut 2 bases from V and 5 bases from J; bases unmatched to any gene: 6. The germline V gene has CDR1 SGDLS and CDR2 YYNGEE. CDR3 length equals 16 residues. CDR3 region: CASSVLTSGRGDTQYF. The CDR3 nucleotides read TGTGCCAGCAGCGTTTTGACTAGCGGGAGAGGAGATACGCAGTATTTT.

The chain links TRBV2 to TRBJ1-2; D might be TRBD1 (5 bases). Germline-derived CDR1 and CDR2 are SNHLY and FYNNEI. Trimming removed 2 bases from V and 2 bases from J, with 9 bases in between. This CDR3 is 14 amino acids long. CDR3 amino acids: CASSEQGTNYGYTF. The CDR3 nucleotides are TGTGCCAGCAGTGAACAGGGAACCAACTATGGCTACACCTTC.

The rearrangement uses TRBV6-5 and TRBJ2-5; D possibly corresponds to TRBD1 (5 bases). The CDR3 length is 14 residues. Germline V gene lookup returns CDR1 MNHEY and CDR2 SVGAGI. The ends were cut back, 1 base at V and 5 bases at J, with 11 bases in the middle. The CDR3 here is CASSYFQGRETQYF. In DNA form, the CDR3 reads TGTGCCAGCAGTTACTTTCAGGGCCGCGAGACCCAGTACTTC.

The gene calls are TRBV6-1 and TRBJ1-1; 8 bases align to TRBD1. V lost 2 bases and J lost 11; bases outside the gene matches: 10. The CDR3 length is 14 residues. Germline CDR1 and CDR2: MNHNS and SASEGT. The CDR3 protein is CASSEQGAEMRAFF. As DNA, the CDR3 is TGTGCCAGCAGTGAACAGGGGGCAGAAATGAGGGCTTTCTTT.

This sequence joins TRBV2 and TRBJ2-1, with D perhaps TRBD2 (5 bases). CDR1 is SNHLY, CDR2 FYNNEI, per germline. With 8 bases removed from V and 5 bases from J, the gap between germline ends came to 10 bases. The CDR3 totals 12 residues. The CDR3 bases are TGTGCCAGCGGACTTCTGAACAATGAGCAGTTCTTC. It is translated as CASGLLNNEQFF.

This rearrangement joins TRBV19 to TRBJ2-3, with TRBD1 identical over 8 bases. The CDR3 extends over 14 amino acids. The V gene end was trimmed by 8 bases and the J gene end by 5 bases; junction bases not matched to a gene: 9. The V gene's germline CDR1 is LNHDA and CDR2 SQIVND (reference sequence). The CDR3 spells CASSRGPGVDTQYF. The DNA for the CDR3 is TGTGCCAGTTCCAGGGGGCCAGGCGTAGATACGCAGTATTTT.

The chain carries TRBV5-5 and TRBJ1-5; D possibly corresponds to TRBD1 (5 bases). V was pared by 4 bases and J by 3 bases, with 11 bases between. This CDR3 has 14 amino acids. Germline V CDR1 and CDR2: SGHKS, YYEKEE (reference sequence). The CDR3 spells CASSTTELNQPQHF. In DNA form, the CDR3 reads TGTGCCAGCAGCACGACAGAGCTCAATCAGCCCCAGCATTTT.

In this sample, this clone turned up a few times. This chain links TRBV7-9 with TRBJ1-1; the match to TRBD1 covers 9 bases. Germline values: CDR1 SEHNR, CDR2 FQNEAQ (reference sequence). The J segment lost 4 bases and the V segment lost 5 bases, leaving 8 bases of the junction unmatched. The CDR3 runs to 15 residues. CDR3 loop: CASSVTGTGFTEAFF. The CDR3 DNA sequence: TGTGCCAGCAGCGTTACCGGGACAGGGTTCACTGAAGCTTTCTTT. Combining the CDR3 with reference TRBV7-9 and TRBJ1-1 gives the whole variable domain DTGVSQNPRHKITKRGQNVTFRCDPISEHNRLYWYRQTLGQGPEFLTYFQNEAQLEKSRLLSDRFSAERPKGSFSTLEIQRTEQGDSAMYLCASSVTGTGFTEAFFGQGTRLTVV.

This clone came up once. The chain employs TRBV18 and TRBJ2-4; a weak D match, TRBD2 (5 bases). Trimming took 1 base from V and 7 from J, leaving 14 bases between them. Germline V gene data show CDR1 as KGHSH and CDR2 as LQKENI. The CDR3 is 15 amino acids. In DNA, the CDR3 is TGTGCCAGCTCACCACTCGACCTAGCTAACAACATTCAGTACTTC. Translation gives CASSPLDLANNIQYF.

CDR3 DNA sequence: TGTGCCAGCAGCTTAGATACGTGGCAGGCGGGAGCCGAGCAGTACTTC. Translating gives CASSLDTWQAGAEQYF. The genes are TRBV7-2 and TRBJ2-7; 7 nucleotides agree with TRBD2. Unmatched junction bases numbered 12, after V lost 1 base and J lost 6 bases. The CDR3 length is 16 residues. Germline V CDR1 and CDR2: SGHTA, FQGNSA. The complete variable domain, with remaining parts taken from reference TRBV7-2 and TRBJ2-7, reads GAGVSQSPSNKVTEKGKDVELRCDPISGHTALYWYRQSLGQGLEFLIYFQGNSAPDKSGLPSDRFSAERTGGSVSTLTIQRTQQEDSAVYLCASSLDTWQAGAEQYFGPGTRLTVT.

The rearrangement uses TRBV28 and TRBJ2-7; D uncertain. The germline V and J ends were trimmed by 3 bases and 0 bases, with 9 bases remaining between them. This CDR3 has 14 residues. Per the germline V gene, CDR1 is MDHEN and CDR2 is SYDVKM. DNA of the CDR3: TGTGCCAGCAGTTTGGTCCTGAGCTCCTACGAGCAGTACTTC. Residues: CASSLVLSSYEQYF.

The V gene is TRBV19, the J gene TRBJ2-1; tentatively, D is TRBD2 (5 bases). Trimming stripped 4 bases from V and 9 bases from J, with 10 bases between. The germline V gene has CDR1 LNHDA and CDR2 SQIVND (reference sequence). CDR3 size: 12 residues. The CDR3 here is CASSKRLFEQFF. The CDR3 DNA follows: TGTGCCAGTAGTAAGCGGCTATTTGAGCAGTTCTTC.